This T cell receptor (beta chain) was retrieved from a study of blood T cell repertoires in COVID-19. Study as a whole: Some COVID-19 samples were acute and others convalescent; all came from the United States, Italy and Spain.

As handled by the study authors: For nucleated cells, counts were estimated from reference gene primer amplification. Measured with immunoSEQ multiplex PCR; TCRdb has only the in-frame clones, and not every one. V and J calls and clone size come straight from that table; D and trimming were deduced from the DNA. This table holds fewer than 300,000 clones, around 84% found once. Trimming took 4 bases from V and 6 from J; bases not matched to a gene: 5. Germline CDR1 is SGHRS and CDR2 is YFSETQ. The CDR3 consists of 14 residues. The sample taken for sequencing was peripheral blood. The chain combines TRBV5-1 with TRBJ2-4; TRBD1 matches at 9 bases. The origin of this receptor is a man aged 50 or older with COVID-19, enrolled during active disease. Here the CDR3 reads CASSPQDRGNIQYF. The DNA for the CDR3 is TGCGCCAGCAGCCCCCAGGACAGGGGAAACATTCAGTACTTC.